This record concerns one T cell receptor beta chain sequence. The PCR made use of 60 Vbeta and 13 Jbeta primers. This table comes from immunoSEQ multiplex PCR, and its TCRdb copy is limited to in-frame clones, with some not included. The sample holds fewer than 200,000 clones, around 80% seen once. These data originate in a study of cytomegalovirus exposure and HLA in healthy donors. Germline V lookup: CDR1 SNHLY, CDR2 FYNNEI. CDR3 length: 11 amino acids. Trimming left V 8 bases short and J 4 bases short, with 9 bases between. The receptor comes from a man aged 18-30 years in good health and CMV-seropositive. This sequence joins TRBV2 and TRBJ2-7; D gene uncertain. The sample taken for sequencing was PBMCs. The CDR3: CASLAVYEQYF. The DNA of the CDR3 is TGTGCCAGCCTTGCGGTTTACGAGCAGTACTTC.